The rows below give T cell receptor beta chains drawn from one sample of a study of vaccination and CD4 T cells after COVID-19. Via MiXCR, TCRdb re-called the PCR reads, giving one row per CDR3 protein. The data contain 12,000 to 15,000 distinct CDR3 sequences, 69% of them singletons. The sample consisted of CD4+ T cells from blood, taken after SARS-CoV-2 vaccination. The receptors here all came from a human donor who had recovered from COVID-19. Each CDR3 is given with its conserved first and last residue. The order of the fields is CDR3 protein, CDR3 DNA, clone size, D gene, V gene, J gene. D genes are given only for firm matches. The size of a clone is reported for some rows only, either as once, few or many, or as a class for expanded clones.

CDR3 protein: CASRGLAGGHNEQFF; CDR3 DNA: TGTGCCAGCAGGGGACTAGCGGGAGGCCACAATGAGCAGTTCTTC; clone size: once; D gene: TRBD2; V gene: TRBV2; J gene: TRBJ2-1
CDR3 protein: CASSLERDSPLHF; CDR3 DNA: TGTGCCAGCAGCTTAGAAAGGGATTCACCCCTCCACTTT; clone size: NA; D gene: NA; V gene: TRBV7-9; J gene: TRBJ1-6
CDR3 protein: CASSYSFERRYGYTF; CDR3 DNA: TGTGCCAGCAGTTACTCGTTTGAACGTAGATATGGCTACACCTTC; clone size: NA; D gene: NA; V gene: TRBV6-5; J gene: TRBJ1-2
CDR3 protein: CASNLDILSNQPQHF; CDR3 DNA: TGTGCCAGCAACCTAGACATATTAAGCAATCAGCCCCAGCATTTT; clone size: NA; D gene: NA; V gene: TRBV6-1; J gene: TRBJ1-5
CDR3 protein: CASSLASNTHLPGELFF; CDR3 DNA: TGTGCCAGCAGCTTAGCGAGCAACACCCACCTCCCCGGGGAGCTGTTTTTT; clone size: few; D gene: NA; V gene: TRBV7-9; J gene: TRBJ2-2
CDR3 protein: CATSDSSPSGKDRGGYTF; CDR3 DNA: TGTGCCACCAGTGATTCCAGCCCTTCGGGCAAGGACCGTGGCGGCTACACCTTC; clone size: once; D gene: NA; V gene: TRBV24-1; J gene: TRBJ1-2
CDR3 protein: CASSFGTSRETQYF; CDR3 DNA: TGTGCCAGCAGCTTTGGCACTAGCCGAGAGACCCAGTACTTC; clone size: NA; D gene: NA; V gene: TRBV7-2; J gene: TRBJ2-5
CDR3 protein: CASSRRYDNGNTIYF; CDR3 DNA: TGTGCCAGCAGCCGACGGTACGATAATGGAAACACCATATATTTT; clone size: NA; D gene: NA; V gene: TRBV7-9; J gene: TRBJ1-3
CDR3 protein: CSARHSGRANTGELFF; CDR3 DNA: TGCAGTGCGAGGCATAGCGGGAGGGCTAACACCGGGGAGCTGTTTTTT; clone size: NA; D gene: TRBD2; V gene: TRBV20-1; J gene: TRBJ2-2
CDR3 protein: CSASSLAGDTQYF; CDR3 DNA: TGCAGTGCTAGCTCGCTAGCGGGAGATACGCAGTATTTT; clone size: NA; D gene: TRBD2; V gene: TRBV20-1; J gene: TRBJ2-3
CDR3 protein: CASSAGQQETQYF; CDR3 DNA: TGTGCCAGCAGCGCCGGACAGCAAGAGACCCAGTACTTC; clone size: NA; D gene: NA; V gene: TRBV7-2; J gene: TRBJ2-5
CDR3 protein: CASSPDIDKNIQYF; CDR3 DNA: TGTGCCAGCAGCCCCGACATAGACAAAAACATTCAGTACTTC; clone size: NA; D gene: NA; V gene: TRBV5-4; J gene: TRBJ2-4
CDR3 protein: CAIGGLADTGELFF; CDR3 DNA: TGTGCCATCGGGGGACTAGCGGACACCGGGGAGCTGTTTTTT; clone size: NA; D gene: TRBD2; V gene: TRBV10-3; J gene: TRBJ2-2